The clone carrying this T cell receptor beta chain was observed a few times. What it binds is unknown. V gave up 5 bases and J gave up 1 base, with 8 bases separating them. From germline, CDR1 is SGHVS and CDR2 FQNEAQ. This CDR3 has 13 residues. The sample originates from a study of beta chain features in type 1 diabetes. Study details: Healthy donors resembled patients in age, gender and cell yields. General study findings and limits: cDNA-based sequencing might over-represent cells highly expressing TCR.

Reverse transcribing all isolated RNA meant expressed TCRB transcripts were sequenced. Clones were read by immunoSEQ multiplex PCR, and TCRdb kept only the in-frame ones, dropping some. The sample gives a few hundred thousand clones, about 19% of which show up once; 0.044% is in the top ten. This sequence was found in a young woman in good health. V and J are TRBV7-8 and TRBJ2-5, with no clear D. Sequenced input: naive CD4+ T cells from blood. The CDR3 DNA sequence: TGTGCCAGCAGCCAACTCCTCCAAGAGACCCAGTACTTC. Its protein is CASSQLLQETQYF. The full variable domain, its missing parts supplied by reference TRBV7-8 and TRBJ2-5, is GAGVSQSPRYKVAKRGQDVALRCDPISGHVSLFWYQQALGQGPEFLTYFQNEAQLDKSGLPSDRFFAERPEGSVSTLKIQRTQQEDSAVYLCASSQLLQETQYFGPGTRLLVL.